One and the same sample provided the 10 T cell receptor beta chains below, sequenced in a study of early T cells in non-severe SARS-CoV-2 infection. Using its own MiXCR run on the 5' RACE reads, TCRdb lists one record per CDR3 protein. Among 55,000 to 70,000 distinct CDR3 sequences listed, 5.6% were seen once. The sequenced material came from whole blood. Receptor source: an adult who was a healthcare worker with PCR-confirmed SARS-CoV-2 infection or an uninfected control (not recorded which).

This clonotype was detected a few times. The chain combines TRBV19 with TRBJ2-7, with D perhaps given as TRBD1 or TRBD2 (5 bases each). The germline gives CDR1 LNHDA, CDR2 SQIVND (reference sequence). The CDR3 extends over 14 amino acids. V lost 3 bases, J lost 7 bases, and 16 bases lay in between. The CDR3 sequence: CASSMSGLTGEQYF. The CDR3 DNA follows: TGTGCCAGTAGTATGTCAGGGTTGACGGGGGAGCAGTACTTC.

The table lists this clonotype with many counts. V is TRBV5-1 and J is TRBJ2-4; D gene uncertain. Germline CDR1 reads SGHRS; CDR2 reads YFSETQ. V dropped 4 bases and J dropped 0 bases, with 14 bases sitting between them. This CDR3 spans 16 amino acids. The CDR3 loop is CASSKPEPLAKNIQYF. The CDR3, as DNA: TGCGCCAGCAGCAAACCCGAGCCGCTAGCCAAAAACATTCAGTACTTC.

At least ten counts were recorded for this clonotype. The V call is TRBV29-1, the J call TRBJ2-7, with 7 positions matching TRBD1. The V segment lost 1 base and the J segment 6 bases; nucleotides outside the gene matches: 6. CDR3 length equals 13 residues. Germline V gives CDR1 SQVTM, CDR2 ANQGSEA. The chain's CDR3 is CSVEGQGNREQYF. The CDR3 bases are TGCAGCGTTGAAGGACAGGGAAATCGCGAGCAGTACTTC.

This clonotype was seen at least ten times. The rearrangement links TRBV6-6 to TRBJ2-3; TRBD2 agrees at 13 bases. The CDR3 length is 17 residues. CDR1 is MNHNY, CDR2 SVGAGI, per germline (reference sequence). V dropped 7 bases and J dropped 7; count of bases not matched to a gene: 14. The CDR3 region has the DNA TGTGCCAGCACCCCGAGCTCGGGACTAGCGGGACTAAATACGCAGTATTTT. It encodes CASTPSSGLAGLNTQYF.

This clonotype occurred a few times. The J gene is TRBJ1-4, the V gene TRBV4-1; D is perhaps TRBD1 (5 bases). V shed 0 bases and J shed 3 bases, with 8 bases lying between them. The CDR3 is 15 residues long. Per the germline V gene, CDR1 is MGHRA and CDR2 is YSYEKL. CDR3 DNA: TGCGCCAGCAGCCAAGAGGGACCCCCTAATGAAAAACTGTTTTTT. Translating it yields CASSQEGPPNEKLFF.

The chain couples TRBV20-1 to TRBJ1-3; D is ambiguous. V gave up 1 base and J gave up 4 bases, with 26 bases separating them. The CDR3 sequence is 19 residues long. Germline V gene lookup returns CDR1 DFQATT and CDR2 SNEGSKA (reference sequence). CDR3 loop: CSARGLSTREKNPGNTIYF. The CDR3 bases are TGCAGTGCTAGAGGGTTGTCCACTCGGGAGAAAAACCCGGGAAACACCATATATTTT.

The rearrangement joins TRBV5-4 to TRBJ2-1, with D perhaps TRBD1 (5 bases). Trimming cost V 4 bases and J 7 bases, with 12 bases left between them. The CDR3 loop spans 13 amino acids. Germline V gives CDR1 SGHNT, CDR2 YYREEE (reference sequence). The CDR3 here is CASSHQGRNEQFF. CDR3 DNA sequence: TGTGCCAGCAGCCACCAGGGCAGGAATGAGCAGTTCTTC.

This clonotype has ten or more counts. The gene calls are TRBV20-1 and TRBJ1-1; 7 bases fit TRBD1. Per germline, CDR1 DFQATT and CDR2 SNEGSKA (reference sequence). With V trimmed by 6 bases and J by 4 bases, 8 bases remained unmatched. This CDR3 spans 13 amino acids. The CDR3 coding sequence is TGCAGTGCCTGGACAGGTGGGGTCACTGAAGCTTTCTTT. Its translation is CSAWTGGVTEAFF.

This clonotype was observed many times. V is TRBV4-2 and J is TRBJ1-5; 7 bases agree with TRBD1. The CDR3 spans 13 residues. CDR1 LGHNA and CDR2 YNFKEQ come from the germline V gene. The V and J ends lost 0 bases and 13 bases, in that order; junction bases with no gene match: 6. The CDR3 is CASSQDLRDSQHF. The CDR3 DNA follows: TGTGCCAGCAGCCAAGACCTCCGGGACAGTCAGCATTTT.

The chain joins TRBV13 to TRBJ2-3; weak D call: TRBD2 (6 bases). Germline CDR1 PRHDT, CDR2 FYEKMQ (reference sequence). V lost 4 bases and J 3 bases, leaving 20 bases between the germline ends. The CDR3 sequence is 17 residues long. In DNA form, the CDR3 reads TGTGCCAGCAGCTCCCAAGATGGCGGGAAAGGAACAGATACGCAGTATTTT. Translated, it gives CASSSQDGGKGTDTQYF.